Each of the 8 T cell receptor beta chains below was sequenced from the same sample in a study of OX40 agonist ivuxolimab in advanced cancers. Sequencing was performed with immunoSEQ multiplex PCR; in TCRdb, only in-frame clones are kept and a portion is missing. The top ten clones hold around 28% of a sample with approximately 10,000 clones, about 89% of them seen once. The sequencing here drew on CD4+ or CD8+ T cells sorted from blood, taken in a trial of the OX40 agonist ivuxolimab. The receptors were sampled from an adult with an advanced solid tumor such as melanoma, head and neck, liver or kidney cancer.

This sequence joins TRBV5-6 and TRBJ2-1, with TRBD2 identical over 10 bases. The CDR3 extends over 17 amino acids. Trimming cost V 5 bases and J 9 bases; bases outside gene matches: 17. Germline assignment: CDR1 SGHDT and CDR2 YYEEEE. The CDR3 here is CASRGGLAVHTEVEQFF. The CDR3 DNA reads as TGTGCCAGCAGGGGAGGACTAGCGGTTCATACGGAGGTTGAGCAGTTCTTC.

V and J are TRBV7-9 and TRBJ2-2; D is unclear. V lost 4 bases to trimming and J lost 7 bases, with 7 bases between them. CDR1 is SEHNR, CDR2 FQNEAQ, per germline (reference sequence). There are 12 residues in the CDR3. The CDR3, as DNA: TGTGCCAGCAGCTCCGTAGGCGGGGAGCTGTTTTTT. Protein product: CASSSVGGELFF.

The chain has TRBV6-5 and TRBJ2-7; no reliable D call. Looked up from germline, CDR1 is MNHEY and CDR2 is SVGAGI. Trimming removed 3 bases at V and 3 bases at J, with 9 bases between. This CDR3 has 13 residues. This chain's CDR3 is CASSYSESYEQYF. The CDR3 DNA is TGTGCCAGCAGTTATTCGGAAAGCTACGAGCAGTACTTC.

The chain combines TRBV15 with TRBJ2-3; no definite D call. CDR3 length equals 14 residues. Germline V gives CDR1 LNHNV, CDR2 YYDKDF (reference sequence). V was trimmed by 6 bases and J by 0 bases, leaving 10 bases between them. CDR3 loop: CATSPDSSTDTQYF. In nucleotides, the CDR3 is TGTGCCACCAGTCCAGACTCTAGCACAGATACGCAGTATTTT. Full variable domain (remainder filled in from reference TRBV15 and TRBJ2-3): DAMVIQNPRYQVTQFGKPVTLSCSQTLNHNVMYWYQQKSSQAPKLLFHYYDKDFNNEADTPDNFQSRRPNTSFCFLDIRSPGLGDTAMYLCATSPDSSTDTQYFGPGTRLTVL.

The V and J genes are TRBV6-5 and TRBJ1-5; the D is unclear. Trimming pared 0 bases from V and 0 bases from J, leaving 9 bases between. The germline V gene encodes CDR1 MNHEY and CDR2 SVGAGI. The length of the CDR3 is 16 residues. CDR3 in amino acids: CASSYSSVHSNQPQHF. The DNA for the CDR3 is TGTGCCAGCAGTTACTCCTCGGTGCATAGCAATCAGCCCCAGCATTTT.

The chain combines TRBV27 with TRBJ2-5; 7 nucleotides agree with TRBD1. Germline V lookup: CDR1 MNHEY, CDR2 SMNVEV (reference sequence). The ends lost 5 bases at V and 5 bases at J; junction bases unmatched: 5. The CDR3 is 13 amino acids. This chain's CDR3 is CASSPTGLETQYF. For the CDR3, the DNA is TGTGCCAGCAGTCCGACAGGGTTGGAGACCCAGTACTTC.

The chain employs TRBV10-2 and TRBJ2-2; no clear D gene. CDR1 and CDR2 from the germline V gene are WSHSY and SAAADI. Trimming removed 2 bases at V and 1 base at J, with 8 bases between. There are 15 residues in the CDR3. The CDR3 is CASSEASVNTGELFF. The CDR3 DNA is TGCGCCAGCAGTGAGGCTAGTGTGAACACCGGGGAGCTGTTTTTT.

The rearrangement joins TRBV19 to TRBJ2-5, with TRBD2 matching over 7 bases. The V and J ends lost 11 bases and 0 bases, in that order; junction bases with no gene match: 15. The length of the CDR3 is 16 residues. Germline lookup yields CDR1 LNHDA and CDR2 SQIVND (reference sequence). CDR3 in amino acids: CAVTGTTAEDQETQYF. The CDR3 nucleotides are TGTGCCGTTACCGGGACTACCGCTGAGGACCAAGAGACCCAGTACTTC.